This record covers a single TCR beta chain. Some clones are missing from TCRdb's copy, which holds only in-frame ones; the method was immunoSEQ multiplex PCR. The data show fewer than 85,000 clones, with 90% to 95% seen just once and 1.5% to 2% held by the top ten. V lost 6 bases, J lost 5 bases, and 13 bases lay in between. Germline V lookup: CDR1 SGHTA, CDR2 FQGNSA. The CDR3 contains 13 residues. The sample is drawn from a study of T cell changes during pregnancy in multiple sclerosis. This receptor was identified in a female donor in good health, enrolled as a control in a pregnancy study. The chain couples TRBV7-2 to TRBJ1-1, with D maybe TRBD1 (6 bases). The sample consisted of peripheral blood, taken in the first trimester of pregnancy. CDR3 amino acids: CASRIQGSTEAFF. CDR3 DNA sequence: TGTGCCAGCAGGATACAGGGATCAACTGAAGCTTTCTTT.